This T cell receptor (beta chain) emerged from a study of graft-versus-host responses after intestinal transplantation. Study overall: Multivisceral, liver-intestinal, or isolated intestinal transplants were received by the recipients. Recipients uniformly received anti-thymocyte globulin induction, followed by tacrolimus and steroids for 2 to 4 years. The study, taken as a whole, reports: The marrow of recipients harbored GvH clones, and ileum or blood showed some of them first. GvH clone levels peaked in circulation, and this peak was associated with early post-transplant HvG declines.

Sequencing was performed with immunoSEQ multiplex PCR; in TCRdb, only in-frame clones are kept and a portion is missing. Counted here are around 15,000 clones, more than 80% occurring once; the ten biggest clones make up around a sixth. Of note for this clone: Its antigen is currently unknown.

CDR1 DFQATT and CDR2 SNEGSKA come from the germline V gene (reference sequence). The V end was cut by 3 bases, the J end by 1 base, with 0 bases between. The CDR3 is 10 amino acids. Graft samples were processed, releasing intraepithelial and lamina propria lymphocytes. The sample here was ileum tissue, taken 104 days after intestinal transplant. This clonotype originated in a human patient who received an intestinal transplant, so some T cells may come from the graft donor. This rearrangement joins TRBV20-1 to TRBJ1-2; D remains unclear. This chain's CDR3 is CSASNYGYTF. In nucleotides, the CDR3 is TGCAGTGCTAGTAACTATGGCTACACCTTC.